This T cell receptor beta chain was identified in a study of T cell responses to AZD1222 COVID-19 vaccine. The repertoire was sequenced with immunoSEQ multiplex PCR; TCRdb's copy has only in-frame clones and lacks some. The sample consists of some 150,000 clones, 70% to 90% of them appearing once. The CDR3 runs 16 residues. Looked up from germline, CDR1 is SGHVS and CDR2 is FNYEAQ. Between the trimmed V and J ends, which lost 5 bases and 1 base, there was a span of 17 bases. With regard to this clone: What it recognizes is unknown.

Study observations and caveats: The sample set comprised mostly white British donors with more females, and clonal diversity was possibly underestimated. Targeting of unmutated variant regions was reportedly seen in nearly half of spike-specific TCRs.

The source was peripheral blood, collected after recovery from COVID-19. V is TRBV7-6 and J is TRBJ1-2, with a weak D call TRBD1 (5 bases). This TCR was recovered from an adult who had recovered from COVID-19. CDR3: CASSQREGRVNYGYTF. The CDR3 DNA sequence: TGTGCCAGCAGCCAACGAGAGGGGCGGGTTAACTATGGCTACACCTTC.